The rows below give T cell receptor beta chains drawn from one sample of a study of blood T cell repertoires in COVID-19. Clones were sequenced by immunoSEQ multiplex PCR, and TCRdb holds only the in-frame ones, with some missing. The sample includes almost 200,000 clones, more than 70% seen only once; the top ten take approximately 8.2%. The sample taken for sequencing was PBMCs or T cells enriched from blood (not recorded which). These receptors were taken from a woman aged 18 to 35 who had recovered from COVID-19. CDR3s include the opening cysteine and the closing phenylalanine or tryptophan. D genes are given only for firm matches. Clone size appears in some rows only: once, few, many, or a class for an expanded clone.

J	size	D	V	DNA	CDR3
TRBJ1-1	.	.	TRBV6-2/TRBV6-3	TGTGCCAGCAGTTACGCGACAGGTGAAGCTTTCTTT	CASSYATGEAFF
TRBJ1-1	.	.	TRBV18	TGTGCCAGCTCCAGGGTAGGTTTGAACACTGAAGCTTTCTTT	CASSRVGLNTEAFF
TRBJ1-1	.	.	TRBV28	TGTGCCAGCAGACAAGGAGGCGGGCCCCCGAGGGCTTTCTTT	CASRQGGGPPRAFF
TRBJ2-3	few	TRBD2	TRBV24-1	TGTGCCACCAGTGATTGGGGGACTAGCGCAACAGATACGCAGTATTTT	CATSDWGTSATDTQYF
TRBJ1-6	.	.	TRBV4-1	TGCGCCAGCAGCCCGGGGAGGCAGTTCCTTTATTCACCCCTCCACTTT	CASSPGRQFLYSPLHF
TRBJ2-3	.	.	TRBV5-5	TGTGCCAGCAGCTTGTTAGCTCTCGGAGATACGCAGTATTTT	CASSLLALGDTQYF
TRBJ2-7	.	.	TRBV7-9	TGTGCCAGCAGCTTGGGCACCACCTACGAGCAGTACTTC	CASSLGTTYEQYF
TRBJ2-3	.	.	TRBV5-1	TGCGCCAGCAGCTTGGTAGGGCGGGGCAGCACAGATACGCAGTATTTT	CASSLVGRGSTDTQYF
TRBJ1-1	few	TRBD1	TRBV30	TGTGCCTGGAGAAATCAGGGGGCCACTGAAGCTTTCTTT	CAWRNQGATEAFF
TRBJ1-5	.	.	TRBV19	TGTGCCAGTAGTCCTCACATAAATAGCAATCAGCCCCAGCATTTT	CASSPHINSNQPQHF
TRBJ2-7	.	TRBD1	TRBV28	TGTGCCAGCAGCTTGACCCCCGGGACAGGGGACCTGGACGAGCAGTACTTC	CASSLTPGTGDLDEQYF
TRBJ1-1	.	TRBD1	TRBV5-1	TGCGCCAGCGCGCAGGGACAGGGGGCCGGCACTGAAGCTTTCTTT	CASAQGQGAGTEAFF
TRBJ1-2	.	.	TRBV5-1	TGCGCCAGCAGCTTGGGGGCAGGGGCTAACTATGGCTACACCTTC	CASSLGAGANYGYTF
TRBJ2-1	.	TRBD2	TRBV7-9	TGTGCCAGCAGCCCCCGGACTAGCGGGGGGTTGGGCGAGCAGTTCTTC	CASSPRTSGGLGEQFF
TRBJ2-1	few	TRBD1	TRBV6-4	TGTGCCAGCAGTGACTCGACAGGGGGCAATGAGCAGTTCTTC	CASSDSTGGNEQFF
TRBJ1-1	.	TRBD1	TRBV30	TGTGCCTGGAGGGGAGACAGGGCGGCTGAAGCTTTCTTT	CAWRGDRAAEAFF
TRBJ2-5	.	TRBD2	TRBV24-1	TGTGCCACCAGTGATCCCGGGACTAGCGGGGGGGAGACCCAGTACTTC	CATSDPGTSGGETQYF
TRBJ2-2	.	.	TRBV10-3	TGTGCCATTGGCCGCACCGGGGAGCTGTTTTTT	CAIGRTGELFF
TRBJ2-7	once	TRBD1	TRBV2	TGTGCCAGCAGTTGGGACAGGGCCCCCTACGAGCAGTACTTC	CASSWDRAPYEQYF
TRBJ2-7	.	.	TRBV3-1/TRBV3-2	TGTGCCAGCAGCCAAGTGGGGCAGGGGACCCTTTACGGGCAGTACTTC	CASSQVGQGTLYGQYF
TRBJ1-2	.	.	TRBV28	TGTGCCAGCCAGCGCCAAGGCCCTTGGGGCTACACCTTC	CASQRQGPWGYTF
TRBJ1-5	.	.	TRBV19	TGTGCCAGTAGTATGAGAATTAATTATAGCAATCAGCCCCAGCATTTT	CASSMRINYSNQPQHF
TRBJ1-3	.	.	TRBV4-1	TGCGCCAGCAGCCAAGGGACTGCTGGAAACACCATATATTTT	CASSQGTAGNTIYF
TRBJ1-3	.	TRBD1	TRBV28	TGTGCCAGCAGTACGGGACAGCTCTTCGGAAACACCATATATTTT	CASSTGQLFGNTIYF
TRBJ2-3	few	.	TRBV7-9	TGTGCCAGCAGCTTAGGGCCGGGGAACACAGATACGCAGTATTTT	CASSLGPGNTDTQYF
TRBJ1-5	.	.	TRBV5-6	TGTGCCAGCAGCTTGGCCGGAGGGGTAACGCCCCAGCATTTT	CASSLAGGVTPQHF